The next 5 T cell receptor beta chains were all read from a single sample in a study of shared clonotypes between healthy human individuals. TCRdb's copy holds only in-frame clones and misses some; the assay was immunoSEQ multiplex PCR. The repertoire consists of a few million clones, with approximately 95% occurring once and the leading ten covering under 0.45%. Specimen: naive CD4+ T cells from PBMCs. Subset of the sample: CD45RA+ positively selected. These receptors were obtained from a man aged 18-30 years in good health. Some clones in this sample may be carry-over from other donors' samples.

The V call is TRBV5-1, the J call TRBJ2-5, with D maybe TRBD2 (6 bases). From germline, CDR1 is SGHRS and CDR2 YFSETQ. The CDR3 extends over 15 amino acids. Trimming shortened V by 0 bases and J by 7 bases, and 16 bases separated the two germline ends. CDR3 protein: CASSLEGRDLGTQYF. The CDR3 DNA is TGCGCCAGCAGCTTGGAAGGGCGGGACCTTGGGACCCAGTACTTC. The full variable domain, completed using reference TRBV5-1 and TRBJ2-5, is KAGVTQTPRYLIKTRGQQVTLSCSPISGHRSVSWYQQTPGQGLQFLFEYFSETQRNKGNFPGRFSGRQFSNSRSEMNVSTLELGDSALYLCASSLEGRDLGTQYFGPGTRLLVL.

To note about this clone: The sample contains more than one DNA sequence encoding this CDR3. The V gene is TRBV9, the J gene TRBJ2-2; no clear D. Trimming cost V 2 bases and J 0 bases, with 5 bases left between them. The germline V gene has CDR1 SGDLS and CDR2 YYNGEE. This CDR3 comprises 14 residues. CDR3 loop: CASSVQSNTGELFF. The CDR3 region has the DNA TGTGCCAGCAGCGTCCAGTCGAACACCGGGGAGCTGTTTTTT.

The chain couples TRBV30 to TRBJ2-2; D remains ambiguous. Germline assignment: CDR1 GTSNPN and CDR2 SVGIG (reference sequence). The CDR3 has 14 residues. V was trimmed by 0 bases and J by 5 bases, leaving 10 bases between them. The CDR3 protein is CAWSVGLLTGELFF. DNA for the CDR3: TGTGCCTGGAGTGTGGGTCTGCTAACCGGGGAGCTGTTTTTT.

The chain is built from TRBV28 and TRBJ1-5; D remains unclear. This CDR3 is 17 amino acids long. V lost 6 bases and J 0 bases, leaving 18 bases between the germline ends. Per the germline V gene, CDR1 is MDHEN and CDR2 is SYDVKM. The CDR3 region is CASSPPVQLYSNQPQHF. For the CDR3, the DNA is TGTGCCAGCAGCCCCCCGGTACAGCTTTATAGCAATCAGCCCCAGCATTTT.

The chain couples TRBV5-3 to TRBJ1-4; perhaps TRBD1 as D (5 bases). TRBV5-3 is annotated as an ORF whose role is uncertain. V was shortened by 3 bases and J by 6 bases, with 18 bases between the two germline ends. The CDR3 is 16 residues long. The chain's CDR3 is CARSSPHRSDDEKLFF. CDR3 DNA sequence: TGTGCCAGAAGCTCCCCCCACAGGTCAGATGATGAAAAACTGTTTTTT.